The 5 T cell receptor beta chains below come from one sample, sequenced in a study of response to subunit inactivated influenza vaccine. MiXCR, run by TCRdb on the RT-PCR reads, gives a single entry per CDR3 protein. The table records fewer than 650,000 distinct CDR3 sequences, 10% to 15% of them present only once. The sample here was PBMCs from blood, taken 40 to 50 days after vaccination. The receptors come from a man aged 50 to 60 who received an inactivated influenza vaccine.

This clonotype was found a few times. The rearrangement uses TRBV7-2 and TRBJ1-6; D gene ambiguous. The CDR3 contains 12 residues. Trimming pared 6 bases from V and 12 bases from J, leaving 12 bases between. CDR1 is SGHTA and CDR2 is FQGNSA in the germline V gene. Here the CDR3 reads CASSLVGLPLHF. For the CDR3, the DNA is TGTGCCAGCAGTCTCGTGGGGTTACCCCTCCACTTT.

This clonotype was detected only a few times. The chain uses TRBV4-3 and TRBJ1-2; D is perhaps TRBD1 (6 bases). V was cut by 0 bases and J by 6 bases, with 20 bases left in between. The CDR3 is 17 residues long. Germline CDR1 and CDR2: LGHNA and YSLEER. The CDR3 sequence: CASSQERTIGGRDGYTF. The CDR3 bases are TGCGCCAGCAGCCAAGAACGAACTATAGGGGGACGGGATGGCTACACCTTC.

This clonotype was detected many times. The chain joins TRBV7-2 to TRBJ2-5; no firm D call. CDR1 is SGHTA, CDR2 FQGNSA, per germline. The V end was cut by 2 bases, the J end by 4 bases, with 8 bases between. The CDR3 is 13 residues long. CDR3 residues: CASSLRTGETQYF. The CDR3 DNA reads as TGTGCCAGCAGCTTAAGGACGGGAGAGACCCAGTACTTC.

This clonotype was found a few times. The CDR3 DNA reads as TGCAGTGCTAGAGATTCGAGACAGGGATGGAATTCACCCCTCCACTTT. Amino acid sequence: CSARDSRQGWNSPLHF. The chain employs TRBV20-1 and TRBJ1-6; 7 positions match TRBD1. The CDR3 has 16 residues. V gave up 0 bases and J gave up 7 bases; unmatched junction bases: 9. Looked up from germline, CDR1 is DFQATT and CDR2 is SNEGSKA (reference sequence).

The V call is TRBV5-1, the J call TRBJ2-7; the match to TRBD1 covers 10 bases. The length of the CDR3 is 15 residues. CDR1 is SGHRS and CDR2 is YFSETQ in the germline V gene. V shed 4 bases, J shed 1 base, and the junction held 5 bases outside the gene matches. CDR3 amino acids: CASSNRDRGSYEQYF. In DNA, the CDR3 is TGCGCCAGCAGCAACCGGGACAGGGGTTCCTACGAGCAGTACTTC.